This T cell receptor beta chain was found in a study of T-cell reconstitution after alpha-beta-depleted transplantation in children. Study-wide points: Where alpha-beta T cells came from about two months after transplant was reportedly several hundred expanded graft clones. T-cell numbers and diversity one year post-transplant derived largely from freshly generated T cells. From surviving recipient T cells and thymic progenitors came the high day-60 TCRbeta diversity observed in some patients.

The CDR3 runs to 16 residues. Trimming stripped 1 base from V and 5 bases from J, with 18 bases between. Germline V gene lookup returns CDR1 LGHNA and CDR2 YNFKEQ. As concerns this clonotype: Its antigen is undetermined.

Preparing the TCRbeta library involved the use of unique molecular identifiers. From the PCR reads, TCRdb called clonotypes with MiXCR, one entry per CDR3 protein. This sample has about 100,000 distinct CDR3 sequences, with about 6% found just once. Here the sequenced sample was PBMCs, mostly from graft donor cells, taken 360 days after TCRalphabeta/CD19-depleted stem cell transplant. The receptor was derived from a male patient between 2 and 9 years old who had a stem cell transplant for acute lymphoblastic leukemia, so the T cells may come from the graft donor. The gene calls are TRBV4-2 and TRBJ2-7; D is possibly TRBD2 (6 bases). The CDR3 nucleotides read TGTGCCAGCAGCCAAGGTTGGCAGGGCGGGATGGACGAGCAGTACTTC. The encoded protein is CASSQGWQGGMDEQYF.